The clone carrying this T cell receptor beta chain showed up just a few times. This CDR3 region has 17 residues. Germline CDR1 is SGHDN and CDR2 is FVKESK. V was clipped by 2 bases and J by 5 bases, with 21 bases between them. The TCR beta CDR3 regions underwent amplification from RNA transcripts. In the first round, RT-PCR was carried out with HTBI primers, and a multiplex PCR formed the second round. MiXCR, run by TCRdb on the multiplex PCR reads, gives a single entry per CDR3 protein. This table has about 14,000 distinct CDR3 sequences, about half appearing once. This entry comes from a study of Graves' ophthalmopathy and Graves' hyperthyroidism. Exclusion applied to patients with other autoimmune diseases, uncontrolled infections, pregnancy or lactation. A volume of about 9.7 ml of fresh peripheral blood supplied the PBMCs.

This chain connects TRBV14 to TRBJ1-2; D might be TRBD1 (6 bases). The receptor's source is a woman in her thirties with Graves' ophthalmopathy. Sequenced sample: peripheral blood. Here the CDR3 reads CASSQTTDRLLWYGYTF. The CDR3 DNA is TGTGCCAGCAGCCAAACGACCGACAGGTTGCTTTGGTATGGCTACACCTTC.